A single sample is the source of the 10 T cell receptor beta chains below, sequenced in a study of post-analysis software for immune sequencing data. cDNA libraries of TCR beta carried unique molecular identifiers. TCRdb reprocessed the PCR reads with MiXCR, giving one entry per CDR3 protein. This sample has 150,000 to 200,000 distinct CDR3 sequences, with approximately 30% found just once. Broader study findings: Elevated frequency relative to controls characterized several TRBV segments in patients, TRBV5-6, TRBV5-1 and TRBV20-1 among them.

Their recognized antigens are unknown. The sequenced sample was blood. These TCRs come from a girl aged 5-17 years with multiple sclerosis.

This clonotype was seen just once. The rearrangement links TRBV7-3 to TRBJ2-3; 8 bases align to TRBD2. The ends lost 0 bases at V and 4 bases at J; junction bases unmatched: 3. This CDR3 comprises 15 residues. CDR1 and CDR2 from the germline V gene are SGHTA and FQGTGA. The CDR3 loop reads CASSLTAGGADTQYF. As DNA, the CDR3 is TGTGCCAGCAGCTTAACGGCCGGGGGGGCAGATACGCAGTATTTT. The whole variable domain, remainder taken from reference TRBV7-3 and TRBJ2-3, is GAGVSQTPSNKVTEKGKYVELRCDPISGHTALYWYRQSLGQGPEFLIYFQGTGAADDSGLPNDRFFAVRPEGSVSTLKIQRTERGDSAVYLCASSLTAGGADTQYFGPGTRLTVL.

This clonotype was recorded many times. The rearrangement uses TRBV6-6 and TRBJ2-7; D unclear. The CDR3 contains 11 residues. V was trimmed by 8 bases and J by 4 bases, leaving 9 bases between them. The germline V gene encodes CDR1 MNHNY and CDR2 SVGAGI (reference sequence). The CDR3: CASVNWYEQYF. The CDR3 DNA reads TGTGCCAGCGTCAATTGGTACGAGCAGTACTTC.

This clonotype was seen at least ten times. The chain combines TRBV5-1 with TRBJ1-5, with 10 bases fitting TRBD1. The junction had 3 bases not matched to a gene; V was cut back by 4 bases and J by 5 bases. CDR1 SGHRS and CDR2 YFSETQ come from the germline V gene. This CDR3 region has 14 residues. The DNA of the CDR3 is TGCGCCAGCAGCGACGGGACAGGGGATCAGCCCCAGCATTTT. It codes for CASSDGTGDQPQHF. Using reference TRBV5-1 and TRBJ1-5 for the parts outside the CDR3, the full variable domain is KAGVTQTPRYLIKTRGQQVTLSCSPISGHRSVSWYQQTPGQGLQFLFEYFSETQRNKGNFPGRFSGRQFSNSRSEMNVSTLELGDSALYLCASSDGTGDQPQHFGDGTRLSIL.

This clonotype was observed a handful of times. An end of the junction differs from the germline gene, which may be a read error. This chain links TRBV27 with TRBJ1-6; 7 bases match TRBD1. CDR1 and CDR2 from the germline V gene are MNHEY and SMNVEV (reference sequence). The CDR3 has 15 residues. The CDR3: CASSSDRVPNSPPHF. CDR3 nucleotides: TGTGCCAGCAGTTCCGACAGGGTACCGAATTCACCCCCCCACTTT.

As regards this clonotype: A read error may be the cause here, since a much bigger clone is one base away. This rearrangement joins TRBV7-9 to TRBJ2-4, with TRBD2 matching 7 bases. The CDR3 consists of 16 residues. Germline-derived CDR1 and CDR2 are SEHNR and FQNEAQ (reference sequence). J gave up 13 bases and V 1 base, and 16 bases lay outside the gene matches. The CDR3 loop reads CASSLDWDYPSYGQYF. The CDR3 DNA reads as TGTGCCAGCAGCTTAGATTGGGACTACCCATCCTACGGGCAGTACTTC.

Ten or more counts support this clonotype. V gene TRBV7-3 combines with J gene TRBJ2-1; possibly TRBD1 for D (6 bases). The germline CDR1 and CDR2 sequences are SGHTA and FQGTGA. The CDR3 has 15 amino acids. Trimming removed 5 bases from V and 0 bases from J, with 11 bases in between. CDR3 in amino acids: CASSASRGSYNEQFF. The CDR3 DNA reads TGTGCCAGCAGCGCCTCCAGGGGCTCCTACAATGAGCAGTTCTTC.

This clonotype was seen ten or more times. The V gene is TRBV3-1, the J gene TRBJ2-3; a possible D gene is TRBD2 (6 bases). The germline gives CDR1 LGHDT, CDR2 YNNKEL (reference sequence). Trimming removed 1 base at V and 4 bases at J, with 9 bases between. This CDR3 spans 14 amino acids. The CDR3 protein is CASSQAAGPDTQYF. Here the CDR3 DNA reads TGTGCCAGCAGCCAAGCGGCGGGACCAGATACGCAGTATTTT.

This clonotype was seen a handful of times. DNA for the CDR3: TGCAGTGCTAGTCCAGGGACAGGGGGGCACGAGCAGTACTTC. Its translation: CSASPGTGGHEQYF. The chain joins TRBV20-1 to TRBJ2-7; TRBD1 agrees at 11 bases. J was trimmed by 5 bases and V by 3 bases; bases with no gene match: 6. CDR1 is DFQATT, CDR2 SNEGSKA, per germline (reference sequence). This CDR3 region has 14 residues.

This clonotype was seen many times. The CDR3: CASSGWGGSRDEQYF. The CDR3 DNA sequence: TGTGCCAGCAGCGGATGGGGGGGTAGCAGGGACGAGCAGTACTTC. The rearrangement links TRBV5-6 to TRBJ2-7, with TRBD2 matching 7 bases. The CDR3 extends over 15 amino acids. Looked up from germline, CDR1 is SGHDT and CDR2 is YYEEEE. The V segment lost 4 bases and the J segment 5 bases; nucleotides outside the gene matches: 12.

This clonotype came up a few times. The V gene is TRBV12-3 or TRBV12-4, the J gene TRBJ1-1; D is uncertain. The V end was cut by 6 bases, the J end by 1 base, with 9 bases between. This CDR3 contains 13 residues. Here the CDR3 reads CASSHKSNTEAFF. The CDR3 bases are TGTGCCAGCAGCCATAAGTCGAACACTGAAGCTTTCTTT.